Listed below are T cell receptor beta chains from one sample, sequenced in a study of regulatory T cells in long-lasting Graves disease. TCRdb called the multiplex PCR reads again in MiXCR, with one record for every CDR3 protein. The table lists about 450,000 distinct CDR3 sequences, 23% of them singletons, with about a quarter in the top ten. The source material was peripheral blood mononuclear cells (PBMCs), sampled when the disease was refractory, from a patient treated with antithyroid drugs. The receptor set was obtained from a female donor with Graves disease. Both conserved end residues are trimmed from each CDR3. Fields, in order: V gene, J gene, CDR3 protein.

TRBV6-1,TRBJ1-5,ASSGTGWYSNQPQH
TRBV12-3/TRBV12-4,TRBJ2-1,ASSAQGADEQF
TRBV20-1,TRBJ1-6,SARDPGTSSPLH
TRBV28,TRBJ1-5,ASSPLRQPQH
TRBV10-2,TRBJ1-3,ASVPHAGEHGNTIY
TRBV2,TRBJ1-2,ASSVQQGTGGYT
TRBV6-1,TRBJ2-5,ASRPWGLETQY
TRBV9,TRBJ1-3,ASSTRDSRGSGNTIY
TRBV9,TRBJ1-2,ASNPVDRAYGYT
TRBV13,TRBJ1-1,ASSTRSGTGVTEAF
TRBV25-1,TRBJ2-2,ASSEFGTSGRDINTGELF
TRBV12-3/TRBV12-4,TRBJ1-2,ASSMDRDYGYT
TRBV5-1,TRBJ2-2,ASSPPGLAGTGELF
TRBV10-3,TRBJ1-1,AISEQGWGPNTEAF
TRBV2,TRBJ2-4,ASSLTSGTGRNIQY
TRBV7-2,TRBJ2-5,ASSLVSGGGYLRETQY
TRBV24-1,TRBJ2-2,ATSERTGELF
TRBV19,TRBJ2-4,ATTAAHGGGKNIQY
TRBV6-1,TRBJ2-7,ASSRAGEDEQY
TRBV11-3,TRBJ2-7,ASSPTAGTTYEQY
TRBV7-2,TRBJ2-7,ASSRQHPYEQY
TRBV20-1,TRBJ2-1,SVSLGGGHNEQF
TRBV19,TRBJ1-4,ASSEIGTSEKLF
TRBV2,TRBJ1-5,ASSEDSASNQPQH
TRBV7-9,TRBJ2-7,ASSPSGLSYEQY